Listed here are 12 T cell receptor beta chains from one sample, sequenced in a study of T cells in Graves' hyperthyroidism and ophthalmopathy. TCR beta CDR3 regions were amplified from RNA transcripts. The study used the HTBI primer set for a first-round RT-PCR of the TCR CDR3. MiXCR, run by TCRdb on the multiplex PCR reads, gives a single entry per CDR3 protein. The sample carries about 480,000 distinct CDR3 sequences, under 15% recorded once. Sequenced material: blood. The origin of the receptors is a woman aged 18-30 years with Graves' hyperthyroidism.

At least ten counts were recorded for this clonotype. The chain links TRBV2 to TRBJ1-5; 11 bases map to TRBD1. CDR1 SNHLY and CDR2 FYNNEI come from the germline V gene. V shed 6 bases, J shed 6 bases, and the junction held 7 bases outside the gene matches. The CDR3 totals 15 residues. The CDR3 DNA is TGTGCCAGCAGGTCCGGGACAGGGGGATCTCAGCCCCAGCATTTT. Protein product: CASRSGTGGSQPQHF.

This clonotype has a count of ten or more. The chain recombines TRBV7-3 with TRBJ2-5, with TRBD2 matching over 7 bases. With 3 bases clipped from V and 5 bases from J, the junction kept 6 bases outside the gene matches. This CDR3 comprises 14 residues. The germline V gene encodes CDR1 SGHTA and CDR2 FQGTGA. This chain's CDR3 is CASSLFGGWETQYF. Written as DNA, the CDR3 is TGTGCCAGCAGCTTGTTCGGGGGGTGGGAGACCCAGTACTTC.

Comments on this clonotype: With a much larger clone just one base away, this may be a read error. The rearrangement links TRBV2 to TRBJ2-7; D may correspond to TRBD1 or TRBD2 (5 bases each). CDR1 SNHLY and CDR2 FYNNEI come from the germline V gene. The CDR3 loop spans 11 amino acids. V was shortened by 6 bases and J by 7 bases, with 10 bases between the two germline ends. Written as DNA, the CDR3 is TGTGCCAGCAGACCGGGACCGGAGCAGTACTTC. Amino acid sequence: CASRPGPEQYF.

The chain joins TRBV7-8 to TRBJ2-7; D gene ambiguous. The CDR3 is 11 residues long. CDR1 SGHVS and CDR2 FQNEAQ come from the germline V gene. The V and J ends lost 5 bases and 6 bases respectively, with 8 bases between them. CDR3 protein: CASSPLPEQYV. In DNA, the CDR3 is TGTGCCAGCAGCCCCTTGCCCGAGCAGTACGTC.

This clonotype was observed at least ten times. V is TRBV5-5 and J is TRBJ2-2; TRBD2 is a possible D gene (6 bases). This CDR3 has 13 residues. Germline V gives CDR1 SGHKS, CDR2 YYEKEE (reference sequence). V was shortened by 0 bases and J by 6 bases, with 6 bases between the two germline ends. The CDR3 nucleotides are TGTGCCAGCAGCTTGGCTAGCGCCGGGGAGCTGTTTTTT. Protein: CASSLASAGELFF.

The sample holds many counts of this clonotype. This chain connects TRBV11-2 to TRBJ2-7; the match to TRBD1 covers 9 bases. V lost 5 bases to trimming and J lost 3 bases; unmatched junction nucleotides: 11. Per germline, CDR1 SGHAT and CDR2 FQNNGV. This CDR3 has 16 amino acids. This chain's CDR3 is CASSPLAGDRDYEQYV. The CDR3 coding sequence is TGTGCCAGCAGCCCTTTAGCCGGGGACAGGGACTACGAGCAGTACGTC.

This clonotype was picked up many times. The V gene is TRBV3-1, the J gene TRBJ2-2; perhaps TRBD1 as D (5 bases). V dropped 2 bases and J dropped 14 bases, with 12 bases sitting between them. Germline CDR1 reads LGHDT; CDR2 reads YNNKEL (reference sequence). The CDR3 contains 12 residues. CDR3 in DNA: TGTGCCAGCAGCCAAAGTAAAAGGGGACTGTTTTTT. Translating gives CASSQSKRGLFF. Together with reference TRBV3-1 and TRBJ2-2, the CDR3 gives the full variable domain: DTAVSQTPKYLVTQMGNDKSIKCEQNLGHDTMYWYKQDSKKFLKIMFSYNNKELIINETVPNRFSPKSPDKAHLNLHINSLELGDSAVYFCASSQSKRGLFFGEGSRLTVL.

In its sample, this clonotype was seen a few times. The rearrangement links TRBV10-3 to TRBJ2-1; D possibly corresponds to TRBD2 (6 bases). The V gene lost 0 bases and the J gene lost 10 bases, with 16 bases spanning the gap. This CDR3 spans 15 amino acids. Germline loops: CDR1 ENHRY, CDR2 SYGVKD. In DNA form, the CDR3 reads TGTGCCATCAGTGAGTCGGTCAATACTGGGGGGGAGCAGTTCTTC. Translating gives CAISESVNTGGEQFF.

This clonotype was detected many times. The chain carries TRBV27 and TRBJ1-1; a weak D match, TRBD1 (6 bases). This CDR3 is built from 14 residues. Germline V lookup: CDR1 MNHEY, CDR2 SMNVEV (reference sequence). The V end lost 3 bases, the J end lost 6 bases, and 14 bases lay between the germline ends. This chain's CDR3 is CASSLSGAGAEAFF. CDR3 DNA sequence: TGTGCCAGCAGTTTGTCAGGGGCTGGCGCTGAAGCTTTCTTT.

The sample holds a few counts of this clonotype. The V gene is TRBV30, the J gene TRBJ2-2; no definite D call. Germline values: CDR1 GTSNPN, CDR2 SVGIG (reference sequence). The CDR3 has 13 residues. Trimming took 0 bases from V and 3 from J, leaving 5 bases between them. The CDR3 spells CAWSVRDTGELFF. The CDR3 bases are TGTGCCTGGAGTGTAAGGGACACCGGGGAGCTGTTTTTT.

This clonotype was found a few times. For the CDR3, the DNA is TGCAGTGCTAGGAGATGGACTAGCGGCACAGATACGCAGTATTTT. The encoded protein is CSARRWTSGTDTQYF. The chain carries TRBV20-1 and TRBJ2-3; 9 nucleotides align to TRBD2. With V trimmed by 3 bases and J by 1 base, 5 bases remained unmatched. The CDR3 spans 15 residues. Germline CDR1 DFQATT, CDR2 SNEGSKA (reference sequence).

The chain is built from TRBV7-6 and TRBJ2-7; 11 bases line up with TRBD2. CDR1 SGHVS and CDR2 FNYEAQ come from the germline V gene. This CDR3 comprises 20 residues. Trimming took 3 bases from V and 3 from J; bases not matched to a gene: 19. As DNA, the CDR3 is TGTGCCAGCAGCTTGGCGACTGGTGGAACTAGCGGGAGTATTTACTACGAGCAGTACTTC. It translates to CASSLATGGTSGSIYYEQYF. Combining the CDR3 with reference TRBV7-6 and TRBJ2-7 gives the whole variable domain GAGVSQSPRYKVTKRGQDVALRCDPISGHVSLYWYRQALGQGPEFLTYFNYEAQQDKSGLPNDRFSAERPEGSISTLTIQRTEQRDSAMYRCASSLATGGTSGSIYYEQYFGPGTRLTVT.